The 26 T cell receptor beta chains reported below all come from one sample, sequenced in a study of cytomegalovirus exposure and HLA in healthy donors. The PCR contained 60 Vbeta and 13 Jbeta primers. Method: immunoSEQ multiplex PCR; TCRdb's copy keeps in-frame clones and lacks some. The sample has under 200,000 clones; 60% to 80% are singletons. Sequences were obtained from PBMCs. The receptor source for this set is a man in his forties or fifties in good health and CMV-seropositive.

A remark on this clone: A junction boundary mismatches the germline segment, possibly from a read error. The chain employs TRBV4-1 and TRBJ2-1, with D possibly TRBD1 on 6 matching bases. Germline-derived CDR1 and CDR2 are MGHRA and YSYEKL. The CDR3 sequence is 15 residues long. The CDR3 is CASRQVTGRKDEQFF. The CDR3 region has the DNA TGCGCCAGCAGACAAGTCACAGGGAGAAAGGATGAGCAGTTCTTC.

This chain uses TRBV28 with TRBJ2-5, with 12 bases fitting TRBD1. This CDR3 spans 18 amino acids. The germline gives CDR1 MDHEN, CDR2 SYDVKM. The trim removed 6 bases at V and 5 bases at J, leaving 16 bases unmatched. CDR3 residues: CASSPEPGTGGPGETQYF. DNA for the CDR3: TGTGCCAGCAGCCCAGAACCCGGGACAGGGGGCCCCGGGGAGACCCAGTACTTC.

CDR3 sequence: CASSQRLGQGGGQPQHF. The CDR3 DNA follows: TGCGCCAGCAGCCAAAGACTGGGACAGGGAGGCGGTCAGCCCCAGCATTTT. The rearrangement joins TRBV4-1 to TRBJ1-5; 9 bases align to TRBD1. CDR3 size: 17 residues. CDR1 and CDR2 (germline): MGHRA, YSYEKL. The J segment lost 6 bases and the V segment lost 2 bases, leaving 11 bases of the junction unmatched.

V usage is TRBV7-9 and J usage is TRBJ2-2, with D hard to call. CDR1 is SEHNR, CDR2 FQNEAQ, per germline (reference sequence). The CDR3 loop spans 13 amino acids. The germline V and J ends were trimmed by 5 bases and 1 base, with 5 bases remaining between them. The CDR3 reads CASSPRNTGELFF. The CDR3, as DNA: TGTGCCAGCAGCCCCCGGAACACCGGGGAGCTGTTTTTT.

This chain uses TRBV27 with TRBJ1-1; 7 nucleotides align to TRBD1. Germline-derived CDR1 and CDR2 are MNHEY and SMNVEV (reference sequence). J lost 7 bases, V lost 5 bases, and 4 bases had no gene match. The CDR3 spans 12 residues. CDR3 loop: CASSRGQGEAFF. In DNA, the CDR3 is TGTGCCAGCAGTAGGGGGCAGGGTGAAGCTTTCTTT.

V usage is TRBV18 and J usage is TRBJ1-1, with D tentatively TRBD1 (5 bases). The ends were cut back, 5 bases at V and 11 bases at J, with 12 bases in the middle. This CDR3 region has 11 residues. In germline, CDR1 is KGHSH, CDR2 LQKENI. DNA for the CDR3: TGTGCCAGCTCAATGGGGGGATTTGCTTTCTTT. Residues: CASSMGGFAFF.

The chain combines TRBV9 with TRBJ2-3; 11 positions match TRBD2. The CDR3 loop spans 15 amino acids. CDR1 is SGDLS, CDR2 YYNGEE, per germline. V was clipped by 4 bases and J by 1 base; unmatched bases: 2. CDR3 amino acids: CASSMGLAGTDTQYF. In nucleotides, the CDR3 is TGTGCCAGCAGCATGGGACTAGCGGGCACAGATACGCAGTATTTT. Filled out from reference TRBV9 and TRBJ2-3, the complete variable domain reads DSGVTQTPKHLITATGQRVTLRCSPRSGDLSVYWYQQSLDQGLQFLIQYYNGEERAKGNILERFSAQQFPDLHSELNLSSLELGDSALYFCASSMGLAGTDTQYFGPGTRLTVL.

This clone was counted once. The chain's CDR3 is CSARALDTQYF. CDR3 DNA sequence: TGCAGTGCTAGAGCCCTAGATACGCAGTATTTT. The gene calls are TRBV20-1 and TRBJ2-3; D is uncertain. Trimming shortened V by 1 base and J by 5 bases, and 4 bases separated the two germline ends. The CDR3 contains 11 residues. The germline CDR1 and CDR2 sequences are DFQATT and SNEGSKA (reference sequence).

CDR3 DNA sequence: TGTGCCAGCAGCCAATTTGATTTAGTGGCGGACAGGGGAGACCAGCCCCAGCATTTT. This gives the protein CASSQFDLVADRGDQPQHF. The chain has TRBV4-2 and TRBJ1-5; 9 positions match TRBD1. CDR1 LGHNA and CDR2 YNFKEQ come from the germline V gene. The CDR3 runs 19 residues. Trimming removed 2 bases from V and 7 bases from J; junction bases left unmatched: 18.

CDR3 in amino acids: CASSSNLNRGRGSWYGYTF. The CDR3 DNA is TGTGCCAGCAGCTCCAACCTTAACAGGGGGCGGGGGTCTTGGTATGGCTACACCTTC. The chain uses TRBV13 and TRBJ1-2; 9 bases align to TRBD1. Germline values: CDR1 PRHDT, CDR2 FYEKMQ (reference sequence). The V segment lost 4 bases and the J segment 5 bases; nucleotides outside the gene matches: 20. The CDR3 has 19 residues. Supplemented by reference TRBV13 and TRBJ1-2, the full variable domain reads AAGVIQSPRHLIKEKRETATLKCYPIPRHDTVYWYQQGPGQDPQFLISFYEKMQSDKGSIPDRFSAQQFSDYHSELNMSSLELGDSALYFCASSSNLNRGRGSWYGYTFGSGTRLTVV.

This chain links TRBV7-2 with TRBJ2-3, with D possibly matching TRBD1 (7 bases). The CDR3 has 15 residues. Germline values: CDR1 SGHTA, CDR2 FQGNSA. The ends were cut back, 1 base at V and 4 bases at J, with 12 bases in the middle. CDR3 DNA sequence: TGTGCCAGCAGCTTAGGAGGAGGGGGCGCAGATACGCAGTATTTT. This codes for CASSLGGGGADTQYF. Filled out from reference TRBV7-2 and TRBJ2-3, the complete variable domain reads GAGVSQSPSNKVTEKGKDVELRCDPISGHTALYWYRQSLGQGLEFLIYFQGNSAPDKSGLPSDRFSAERTGGSVSTLTIQRTQQEDSAVYLCASSLGGGGADTQYFGPGTRLTVL.

This clone was seen a handful of times. The V gene is TRBV5-4, the J gene TRBJ1-1, with D possibly being TRBD1 (6 bases). The V and J ends lost 4 bases and 2 bases respectively, with 9 bases between them. This CDR3 comprises 13 residues. From germline, CDR1 is SGHNT and CDR2 YYREEE (reference sequence). This CDR3 is CASSPGTNTEAFF. Written as DNA, the CDR3 is TGTGCCAGCAGCCCGGGGACAAACACTGAAGCTTTCTTT.

V and J are TRBV11-3 and TRBJ2-1; 12 positions agree with TRBD2. The CDR3 has 16 residues. V was clipped by 5 bases and J by 5 bases; unmatched bases: 7. In germline, CDR1 is SGHNT, CDR2 YENEEA. The chain's CDR3 is CASSPGLAGSHNEQFF. CDR3 in DNA: TGTGCCAGCAGCCCCGGACTAGCGGGGTCCCACAATGAGCAGTTCTTC.

The chain uses TRBV6-1 and TRBJ1-2; 9 nucleotides line up with TRBD1. The junction had 7 bases not matched to a gene; V was cut back by 2 bases and J by 0 bases. CDR3 length: 17 amino acids. The germline gives CDR1 MNHNS, CDR2 SASEGT. The CDR3 here is CASSERGQGLTNYGYTF. The CDR3 bases are TGTGCCAGCAGTGAACGGGGACAGGGACTGACTAACTATGGCTACACCTTC.

A remark on this clone: The sample has other DNA sequences that encode this CDR3 too. This rearrangement joins TRBV5-1 to TRBJ2-1, with 8 bases matching TRBD1. CDR1 is SGHRS, CDR2 YFSETQ, per germline. After removal of 4 bases from V and 3 bases from J, the junction contained 3 bases not matched to a gene. The length of the CDR3 is 14 residues. CDR3 loop: CASSPGQGYNEQFF. Here the CDR3 DNA reads TGCGCCAGCAGCCCCGGACAGGGCTACAATGAGCAGTTCTTC.

The chain combines TRBV2 with TRBJ1-2, with D maybe TRBD1 (6 bases). CDR3 length equals 15 residues. V lost 6 bases, J lost 4 bases, and 18 bases lay in between. Germline CDR1 reads SNHLY; CDR2 reads FYNNEI. Written as DNA, the CDR3 is TGTGCCAGCAGCCAACAGGGCCCCCAGGGCTATGGCTACACCTTC. Residues: CASSQQGPQGYGYTF.

This clone was seen just once. This sequence joins TRBV19 and TRBJ1-6; 9 bases map to TRBD1. V shed 4 bases, J shed 10 bases, and the junction held 5 bases outside the gene matches. CDR3 size: 14 residues. Germline CDR1 is LNHDA and CDR2 is SQIVND (reference sequence). The CDR3 nucleotides are TGTGCCAGTAGTAAGGGACAGGGAGGCTCACCCCTCCACTTT. Encoded protein: CASSKGQGGSPLHF. Combining the CDR3 with reference TRBV19 and TRBJ1-6 gives the whole variable domain DGGITQSPKYLFRKEGQNVTLSCEQNLNHDAMYWYRQDPGQGLRLIYYSQIVNDFQKGDIAEGYSVSREKKESFPLTVTSAQKNPTAFYLCASSKGQGGSPLHFGNGTRLTVT.

The chain has TRBV5-4 and TRBJ2-5, with D perhaps matching TRBD2 (5 bases). CDR1 and CDR2 (germline): SGHNT, YYREEE (reference sequence). Between the trimmed V and J ends, which lost 1 base and 7 bases, there was a span of 14 bases. This CDR3 is built from 14 residues. CDR3 amino acids: CASSLFNRRGTQYF. The DNA for the CDR3 is TGTGCCAGCAGCTTGTTCAATAGACGGGGGACCCAGTACTTC. Together with reference TRBV5-4 and TRBJ2-5, the CDR3 gives the full variable domain: ETGVTQSPTHLIKTRGQQVTLRCSSQSGHNTVSWYQQALGQGPQFIFQYYREEENGRGNFPPRFSGLQFPNYSSELNVNALELDDSALYLCASSLFNRRGTQYFGPGTRLLVL.

As to this clone: In the same sample, other DNA sequences code for this CDR3. V is TRBV27 and J is TRBJ1-1; D is possibly TRBD1 (6 bases). This CDR3 comprises 13 residues. With 6 bases removed from V and 8 bases from J, the gap between germline ends came to 16 bases. Germline-derived CDR1 and CDR2 are MNHEY and SMNVEV (reference sequence). CDR3 in amino acids: CASRPTGTAEAFF. CDR3 DNA sequence: TGTGCCAGCAGACCGACAGGCACTGCCGAAGCTTTCTTT.

As DNA, the CDR3 is TGCGCCAGCAGCTTGTATCAGGGGGCGATCAGCACTGAAGCTTTCTTT. Translating it yields CASSLYQGAISTEAFF. The chain links TRBV5-1 to TRBJ1-1; 8 bases align to TRBD1. V gave up 1 base and J gave up 4 bases; unmatched junction bases: 9. Per the germline V gene, CDR1 is SGHRS and CDR2 is YFSETQ. The CDR3 is made up of 16 amino acids.

The V and J genes are TRBV6-1 and TRBJ1-5, with D maybe TRBD1 (5 bases). V lost 7 bases and J lost 6, with 13 bases in between. The CDR3 extends over 13 amino acids. CDR1 is MNHNS and CDR2 is SASEGT in the germline V gene. This CDR3 reads CASISQGSQPQHF. CDR3 DNA: TGTGCCAGCATCAGCCAGGGAAGTCAGCCCCAGCATTTT.

The chain joins TRBV30 to TRBJ1-1; 9 bases are a match to TRBD1. CDR3 length: 15 residues. CDR1 and CDR2 (germline): GTSNPN, SVGIG (reference sequence). Unmatched junction bases numbered 6, after V lost 1 base and J lost 3 bases. The CDR3 loop is CAWSAGTGHDTEAFF. CDR3 in DNA: TGTGCCTGGAGTGCCGGGACAGGGCATGACACTGAAGCTTTCTTT.

There are a few counts of this clone. This chain connects TRBV4-3 to TRBJ2-7; D unclear. CDR1 and CDR2 from the germline V gene are LGHNA and YSLEER. This CDR3 contains 14 residues. V was pared by 0 bases and J by 12 bases, with 18 bases between. Written as DNA, the CDR3 is TGCGCCAGCAGCCAAGATCGCCACAGTCTACATTGGTACTTC. Translating gives CASSQDRHSLHWYF.

CDR3 DNA sequence: TGCGCCAGCAGCCAAGATCGGGGGACCGTGTCGAATTCACCCCTCCACTTT. The encoded protein is CASSQDRGTVSNSPLHF. The chain employs TRBV4-1 and TRBJ1-6; D is perhaps TRBD1 (5 bases). Germline V CDR1 and CDR2: MGHRA, YSYEKL. The CDR3 length is 17 residues. V lost 0 bases to trimming and J lost 7 bases, with 16 bases between them.

CDR3 nucleotide sequence: TGCAGCGTCCAGGGGGTCATGAACACTGAAGCTTTCTTT. It yields the protein CSVQGVMNTEAFF. The chain has TRBV29-1 and TRBJ1-1; 7 positions match TRBD1. With V trimmed by 6 bases and J by 0 bases, 4 bases remained unmatched. CDR3 length: 13 residues. CDR1 and CDR2 (germline): SQVTM, ANQGSEA.

The chain is built from TRBV4-1 and TRBJ2-7; 9 positions agree with TRBD1. The CDR3 has 15 residues. V shed 3 bases and J 3 bases; nucleotides not matched to a gene: 6. CDR1 is MGHRA and CDR2 is YSYEKL in the germline V gene. The CDR3 sequence is CASSHTPGQGYEQYF. The CDR3 nucleotides are TGCGCCAGCAGCCACACTCCGGGACAGGGCTACGAGCAGTACTTC.